The clone carrying this T cell receptor beta chain was detected only once. These data originate in a study of T cell changes during pregnancy in multiple sclerosis. The data were produced by immunoSEQ multiplex PCR, yet TCRdb's version contains in-frame clones alone and is incomplete. This sample yields roughly 32,000 clones, of which roughly nine tenths are seen a single time; around 10% belongs to the top ten. Germline V gives CDR1 LNHDA, CDR2 SQIVND (reference sequence). V was pared by 9 bases and J by 2 bases, with 7 bases between. This CDR3 has 11 amino acids. The J gene is TRBJ1-1, the V gene TRBV19, with unresolved D. The clonotype originates from a female donor with multiple sclerosis, enrolled in a pregnancy study. Sequencing used CD8+ T cells from peripheral blood mononuclear cells, obtained in the third trimester of pregnancy. This CDR3 reads CASEGNTEAFF. In DNA form, the CDR3 reads TGTGCCAGCGAGGGAAACACTGAAGCTTTCTTT.